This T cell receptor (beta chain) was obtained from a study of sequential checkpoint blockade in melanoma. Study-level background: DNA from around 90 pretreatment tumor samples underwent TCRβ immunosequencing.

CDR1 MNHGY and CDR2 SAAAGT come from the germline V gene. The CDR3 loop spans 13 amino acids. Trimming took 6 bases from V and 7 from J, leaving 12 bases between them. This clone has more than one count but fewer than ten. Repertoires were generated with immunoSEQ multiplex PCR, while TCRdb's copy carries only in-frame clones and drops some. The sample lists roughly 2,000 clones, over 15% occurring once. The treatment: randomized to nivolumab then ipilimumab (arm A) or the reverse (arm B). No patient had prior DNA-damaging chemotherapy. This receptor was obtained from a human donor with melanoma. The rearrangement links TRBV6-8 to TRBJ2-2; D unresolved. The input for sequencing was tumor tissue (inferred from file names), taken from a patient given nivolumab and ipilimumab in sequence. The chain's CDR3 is CASSALPGGELFF. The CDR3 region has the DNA TGTGCCAGCAGCGCGCTTCCCGGCGGGGAGCTGTTTTTT.